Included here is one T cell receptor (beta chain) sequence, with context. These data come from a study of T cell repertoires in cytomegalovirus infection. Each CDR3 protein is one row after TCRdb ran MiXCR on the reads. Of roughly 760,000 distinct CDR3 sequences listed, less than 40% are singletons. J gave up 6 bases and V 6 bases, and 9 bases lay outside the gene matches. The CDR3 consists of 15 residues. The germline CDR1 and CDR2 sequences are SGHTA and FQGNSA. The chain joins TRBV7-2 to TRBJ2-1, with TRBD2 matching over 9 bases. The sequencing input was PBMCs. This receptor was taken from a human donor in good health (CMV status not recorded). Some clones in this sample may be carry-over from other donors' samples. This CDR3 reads CASRPTSGLVNEQFF. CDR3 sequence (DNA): TGTGCCAGCAGGCCGACTAGCGGCCTTGTCAATGAGCAGTTCTTC.